The 24 T cell receptor beta chains below come from one sample, sequenced in a study of early T cells in non-severe SARS-CoV-2 infection. TCRdb redid the calling of the 5' RACE reads with MiXCR, one entry per CDR3 protein. This table holds about 64,000 distinct CDR3 sequences, 10% to 15% found once. Source: whole blood, taken at baseline. The receptors were sampled from an adult who was a healthcare worker with PCR-confirmed SARS-CoV-2 infection or an uninfected control (not recorded which).

This clonotype was recorded at least ten times. This chain joins TRBV6-5 and TRBJ2-2; possible D gene TRBD1, 6 bases. From germline, CDR1 is MNHEY and CDR2 SVGAGI. There are 14 residues in the CDR3. Trimming removed 5 bases at V and 8 bases at J, with 15 bases between. The CDR3 reads CASSPTTGTGELFF. DNA for the CDR3: TGTGCCAGCAGTCCGACTACCGGGACAGGGGAGCTGTTTTTT.

The chain couples TRBV2 to TRBJ1-1; D remains ambiguous. This CDR3 contains 13 residues. Per the germline V gene, CDR1 is SNHLY and CDR2 is FYNNEI. Trimming left V 7 bases short and J 6 bases short, with 15 bases between. The chain's CDR3 is CASIPASGAEAFF. In DNA, the CDR3 is TGTGCCAGCATCCCAGCCAGCGGGGCTGAAGCTTTCTTT. Combining the CDR3 with reference TRBV2 and TRBJ1-1 gives the whole variable domain EPEVTQTPSHQVTQMGQEVILRCVPISNHLYFYWYRQILGQKVEFLVSFYNNEISEKSEIFDDQFSVERPDGSNFTLKIRSTKLEDSAMYFCASIPASGAEAFFGQGTRLTVV.

This clonotype was counted between two and nine times. The V and J genes are TRBV30 and TRBJ2-1; 11 bases are shared with TRBD1. The V gene's germline CDR1 is GTSNPN and CDR2 SVGIG (reference sequence). The CDR3 covers 14 residues. V was pared by 0 bases and J by 8 bases, with 3 bases of the junction left unmatched. DNA of the CDR3: TGTGCCTGGAGTGTGGGACAGGGGGTCGATGAGCAGTTCTTC. Its translation is CAWSVGQGVDEQFF.

The gene calls are TRBV11-2 and TRBJ2-7, with 8 bases matching TRBD1. CDR1 and CDR2 from the germline V gene are SGHAT and FQNNGV. With V trimmed by 5 bases and J by 5 bases, 8 bases remained unmatched. This CDR3 has 14 amino acids. The CDR3 DNA is TGTGCCAGCAGCCTCTTGACAGGGGCGAACGAGCAGTACTTC. Its protein is CASSLLTGANEQYF.

This clonotype was observed many times. The chain carries TRBV10-3 and TRBJ2-5; D might be TRBD2 (5 bases). The CDR3 extends over 14 amino acids. Germline V gene sequence: CDR1 ENHRY, CDR2 SYGVKD. With 5 bases removed from V and 1 base from J, the gap between germline ends came to 11 bases. Here the CDR3 DNA reads TGTGCCATCAGTATCGGCGGGCCCCAAGAGACCCAGTACTTC. As protein: CAISIGGPQETQYF.

This clonotype has a handful of counts. The V gene is TRBV6-1, the J gene TRBJ2-1; D gene ambiguous. V dropped 7 bases and J dropped 7 bases, with 5 bases sitting between them. Germline V CDR1 and CDR2: MNHNS, SASEGT. The CDR3 has 10 residues. This CDR3 reads CASMSNEQFF. The CDR3 DNA is TGTGCCAGCATGAGTAATGAGCAGTTCTTC.

V gene TRBV14 combines with J gene TRBJ1-2; D may be TRBD1 (6 bases). V lost 4 bases and J lost 4, with 16 bases in between. CDR3 length equals 15 residues. Germline V gene data show CDR1 as SGHDN and CDR2 as FVKESK. The CDR3 DNA reads TGTGCCAGCAGCCCGATACAGGGCGGGGGCTATGGCTACACCTTC. Residues: CASSPIQGGGYGYTF.

In its sample, this clonotype was seen a few times. This rearrangement joins TRBV30 to TRBJ1-6, with TRBD1 as a possible D gene (5 bases). The CDR3 runs 14 residues. In germline, CDR1 is GTSNPN, CDR2 SVGIG (reference sequence). V lost 3 bases to trimming and J lost 6 bases, with 12 bases between them. The CDR3 DNA reads as TGTGCCTGGAGAAGAAGACAGTTTAATTCACCCCTCCACTTT. Protein product: CAWRRRQFNSPLHF.

V gene TRBV28 combines with J gene TRBJ2-3; D gene uncertain. The CDR3 has 14 residues. Germline assignment: CDR1 MDHEN and CDR2 SYDVKM. Trimming removed 7 bases from V and 3 bases from J, with 14 bases in between. The CDR3 loop reads CASNTMAGTDTQYF. CDR3 bases: TGTGCCAGCAATACGATGGCTGGGACAGATACGCAGTATTTT.

This clonotype was recorded at least ten times. The V call is TRBV20-1, the J call TRBJ2-2; 9 bases match TRBD2. The germline V gene encodes CDR1 DFQATT and CDR2 SNEGSKA (reference sequence). This CDR3 has 14 amino acids. V shed 5 bases and J 4 bases; nucleotides not matched to a gene: 5. The CDR3 spells CSAPKREVTGELFF. DNA for the CDR3: TGCAGTGCTCCTAAGCGGGAGGTCACCGGGGAGCTGTTTTTT.

About this clonotype: Since a much larger clone is just one base distant, this may be a read error. The gene calls are TRBV28 and TRBJ2-1; 14 nucleotides agree with TRBD2. The germline V gene encodes CDR1 MDHEN and CDR2 SYDVKM. The CDR3 runs 15 residues. For the CDR3, the DNA is TGTGTCAGCAGCGAGGAGACTAGCGGGAGGGCAGTGCAGTTCTTC. This codes for CVSSEETSGRAVQFF.

The chain combines TRBV6-5 with TRBJ2-3; 7 positions match TRBD2. With 8 bases clipped from V and 0 bases from J, the junction kept 8 bases outside the gene matches. CDR1 is MNHEY and CDR2 is SVGAGI in the germline V gene. The CDR3 contains 15 residues. In nucleotides, the CDR3 is TGTGCCAGCCGCCCGGCACTAGCGAGCACAGATACGCAGTATTTT. It translates to CASRPALASTDTQYF.

This clonotype has a handful of counts. The chain combines TRBV7-9 with TRBJ1-5; D gene uncertain. Germline V gene data show CDR1 as SEHNR and CDR2 as FQNEAQ (reference sequence). The V end lost 1 base, the J end lost 0 bases, and 4 bases lay between the germline ends. CDR3 size: 14 residues. The CDR3 region has the DNA TGTGCCAGCAGCTTAGAGGATAGCAATCAGCCCCAGCATTTT. The encoded protein is CASSLEDSNQPQHF.

At least ten counts were recorded for this clonotype. V and J are TRBV20-1 and TRBJ2-3, with 7 bases aligning to TRBD2. The CDR3 is 16 residues long. V was pared by 3 bases and J by 2 bases, with 11 bases of the junction left unmatched. CDR1 is DFQATT, CDR2 SNEGSKA, per germline (reference sequence). CDR3 loop: CSARDTGGVVTDTQYF. The CDR3 region has the DNA TGCAGTGCTAGGGATACGGGAGGAGTGGTCACAGATACGCAGTATTTT.

This clonotype was recorded many times. The chain has TRBV7-2 and TRBJ2-2; D may match TRBD1 or TRBD2 (5 bases each). Trimming stripped 11 bases from V and 5 bases from J, with 15 bases between. This CDR3 has 13 residues. Germline V gene lookup returns CDR1 SGHTA and CDR2 FQGNSA. CDR3 residues: CAGRSSGTGELFF. CDR3 DNA: TGTGCCGGGAGATCCTCAGGGACCGGGGAGCTGTTTTTT.

DNA of the CDR3: TGTGCCAGCAGTTCCCTCAGTCCAGAGGAGACCCAGTACTTC. Its translation: CASSSLSPEETQYF. The gene calls are TRBV12-3 or TRBV12-4 and TRBJ2-5; D is uncertain. The ends were cut back, 4 bases at V and 5 bases at J, with 14 bases in the middle. The length of the CDR3 is 14 residues.

This clonotype was detected many times. The chain couples TRBV29-1 to TRBJ2-1, with D unresolved. The length of the CDR3 is 12 residues. The germline V and J ends were trimmed by 7 bases and 0 bases, with 7 bases remaining between them. Germline V gives CDR1 SQVTM, CDR2 ANQGSEA. The CDR3, as DNA: TGCAGCGGCGGCAGCTCCTACAATGAGCAGTTCTTC. Encoded protein: CSGGSSYNEQFF.

There are many counts of this clonotype. The chain combines TRBV18 with TRBJ2-5; 10 bases map to TRBD1. Germline assignment: CDR1 KGHSH and CDR2 LQKENI. The V gene end was trimmed by 2 bases and the J gene end by 5 bases; junction bases not matched to a gene: 8. CDR3 length equals 16 residues. CDR3 protein: CASSPISGTGVETQYF. Here the CDR3 DNA reads TGTGCCAGCTCACCAATATCCGGGACAGGGGTCGAGACCCAGTACTTC.

This clonotype was counted between two and nine times. CDR3 coding DNA: TGTGCCACCAGTGAACCGGGACTGGATGAGCAGTACTTC. Its translation: CATSEPGLDEQYF. The chain uses TRBV24-1 and TRBJ2-7; D is perhaps TRBD2 (6 bases). The CDR3 has 13 amino acids. The germline V gene encodes CDR1 KGHDR and CDR2 SFDVKD. With 4 bases removed from V and 7 bases from J, the gap between germline ends came to 13 bases.

On this clonotype: At one end the junction does not follow the germline gene, possibly because of a read error. CDR3 loop: CAGSLEDTQYF. CDR3 nucleotides: TGTGCCGGCAGTTTGGAAGATACGCAGTATTTT. The rearrangement joins TRBV12-3 or TRBV12-4 to TRBJ2-3, with D uncertain. The CDR3 spans 11 residues.

This clonotype occurred many times. J is TRBJ2-7 and V is TRBV6-2 or TRBV6-3, with 8 bases identical to TRBD2. The V gene end was trimmed by 7 bases and the J gene end by 0 bases; junction bases not matched to a gene: 5. CDR1 is MNHEY and CDR2 is SVGEGT in the germline V gene. CDR3 length: 14 residues. CDR3 sequence (DNA): TGTGCCAGCAAGATCAGCGGGAGCTCCTACGAGCAGTACTTC. It specifies CASKISGSSYEQYF.

This clonotype has just a few counts. The genes are TRBV4-3 and TRBJ2-3; the match to TRBD2 covers 9 bases. The CDR3 sequence is 18 residues long. V trimming: 1 base; J trimming: 1 base; junction bases outside the gene matches: 9. Germline CDR1 is LGHNA and CDR2 is YSLEER. This chain's CDR3 is CASSQALPLAGGTDTQYF. DNA of the CDR3: TGCGCCAGCAGCCAAGCCCTGCCCTTAGCGGGAGGCACAGATACGCAGTATTTT.

Details on this clonotype: At one boundary the junction diverges from the germline segment, which might be a read error. This chain connects TRBV12-3 or TRBV12-4 to TRBJ2-3; D possibly corresponds to TRBD2 (6 bases). There are 15 residues in the CDR3. The CDR3 DNA reads TGTACCAGCAGCCCGTTCTCGGGGGGCACAGATACGCAGTATTTT. Translating gives CTSSPFSGGTDTQYF.

This clonotype was seen a few times. The CDR3 nucleotides are TGTGCCAGCAGTTTAATGGAGGGAAGCACTGAAGCTTTCTTT. It translates to CASSLMEGSTEAFF. This chain joins TRBV28 and TRBJ1-1; no clear D. The V end was cut by 2 bases, the J end by 4 bases, with 11 bases between. CDR1 and CDR2 (germline): MDHEN, SYDVKM. The CDR3 length is 14 residues.